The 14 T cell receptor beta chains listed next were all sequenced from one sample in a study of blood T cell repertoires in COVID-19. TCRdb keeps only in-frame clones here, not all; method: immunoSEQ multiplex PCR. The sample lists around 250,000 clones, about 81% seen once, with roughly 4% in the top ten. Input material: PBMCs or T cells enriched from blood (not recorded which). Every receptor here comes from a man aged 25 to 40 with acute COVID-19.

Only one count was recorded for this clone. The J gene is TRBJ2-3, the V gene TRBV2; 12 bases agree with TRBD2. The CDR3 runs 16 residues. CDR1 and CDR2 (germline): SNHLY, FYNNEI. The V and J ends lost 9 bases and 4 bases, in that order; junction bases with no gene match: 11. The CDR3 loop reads CASAHLAGGPADTQYF. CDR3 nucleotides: TGTGCCAGTGCTCACCTAGCGGGGGGGCCGGCAGATACGCAGTATTTT.

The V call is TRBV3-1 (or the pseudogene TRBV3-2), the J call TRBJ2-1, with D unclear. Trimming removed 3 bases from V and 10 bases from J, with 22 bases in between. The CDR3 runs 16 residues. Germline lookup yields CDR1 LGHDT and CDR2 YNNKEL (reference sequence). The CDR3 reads CASSHQSAHRGSEQFF. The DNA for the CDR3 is TGTGCCAGCAGCCACCAGTCGGCCCACCGAGGTAGCGAGCAGTTCTTC.

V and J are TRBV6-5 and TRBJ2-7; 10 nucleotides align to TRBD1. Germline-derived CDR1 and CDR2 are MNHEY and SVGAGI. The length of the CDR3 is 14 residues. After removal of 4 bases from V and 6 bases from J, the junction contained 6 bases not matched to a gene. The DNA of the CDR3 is TGTGCCAGCAGTTCCGACAGGGGGCTTTCCGAGCAGTACGTC. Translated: CASSSDRGLSEQYV.

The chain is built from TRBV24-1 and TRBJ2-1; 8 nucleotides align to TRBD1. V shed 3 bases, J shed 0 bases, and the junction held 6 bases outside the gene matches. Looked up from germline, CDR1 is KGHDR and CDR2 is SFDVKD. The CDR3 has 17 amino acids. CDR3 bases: TGTGCCACCAGTGATACCTCAGGGGGCTTCTCCTACAATGAGCAGTTCTTC. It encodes CATSDTSGGFSYNEQFF.

In nucleotides, the CDR3 is TGTGCCAGTAGTATCGACAGGGGCAGAGGTGGCTACACCTTC. Protein: CASSIDRGRGGYTF. V usage is TRBV19 and J usage is TRBJ1-2; 8 bases are shared with TRBD1. Germline-derived CDR1 and CDR2 are LNHDA and SQIVND (reference sequence). V trimming: 3 bases; J trimming: 7 bases; junction bases outside the gene matches: 7. This CDR3 region has 14 residues.

The DNA of the CDR3 is TGTGCCAGCAGGGGGACAGGGCGGACCGGGGAGCTGTTTTTT. Translated, it gives CASRGTGRTGELFF. This rearrangement joins TRBV27 to TRBJ2-2, with 9 bases that match TRBD1. Germline CDR1 and CDR2: MNHEY and SMNVEV (reference sequence). The CDR3 loop spans 14 amino acids. V lost 6 bases to trimming and J lost 5 bases; unmatched junction nucleotides: 4.

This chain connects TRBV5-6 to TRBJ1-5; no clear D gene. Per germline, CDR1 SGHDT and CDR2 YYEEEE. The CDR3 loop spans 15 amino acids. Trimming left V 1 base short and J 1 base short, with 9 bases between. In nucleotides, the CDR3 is TGTGCCAGCAGCTTGTGGGCGGGAAGCAATCAGCCCCAGCATTTT. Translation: CASSLWAGSNQPQHF.

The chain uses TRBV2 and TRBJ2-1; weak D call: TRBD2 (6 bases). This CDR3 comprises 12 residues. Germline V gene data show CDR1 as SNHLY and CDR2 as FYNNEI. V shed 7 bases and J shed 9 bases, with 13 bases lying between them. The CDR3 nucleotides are TGTGCCAGCACCGCCACGGGAGTTGAGCAGTTCTTC. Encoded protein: CASTATGVEQFF.

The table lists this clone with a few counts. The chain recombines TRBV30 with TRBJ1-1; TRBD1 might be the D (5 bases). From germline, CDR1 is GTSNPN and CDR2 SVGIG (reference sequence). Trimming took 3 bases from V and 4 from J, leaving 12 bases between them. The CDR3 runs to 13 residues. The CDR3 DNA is TGTGCCTGGAGCCGCGGGGCGGGCACTGAAGCTTTCTTT. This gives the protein CAWSRGAGTEAFF.

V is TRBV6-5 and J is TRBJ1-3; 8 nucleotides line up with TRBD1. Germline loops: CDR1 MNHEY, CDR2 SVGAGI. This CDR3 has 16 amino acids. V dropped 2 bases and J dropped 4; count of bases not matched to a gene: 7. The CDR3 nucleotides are TGTGCCAGCAGTTACGCCGATCAGGGGGCCGGAAACACCATATATTTT. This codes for CASSYADQGAGNTIYF.

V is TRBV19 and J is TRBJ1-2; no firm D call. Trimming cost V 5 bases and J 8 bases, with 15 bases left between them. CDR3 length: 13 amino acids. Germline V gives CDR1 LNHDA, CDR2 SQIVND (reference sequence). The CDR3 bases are TGTGCCAGTAGTGGGCCTTATGCGAAAGGCTACACCTTC. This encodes CASSGPYAKGYTF. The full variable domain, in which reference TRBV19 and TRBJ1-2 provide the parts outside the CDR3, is DGGITQSPKYLFRKEGQNVTLSCEQNLNHDAMYWYRQDPGQGLRLIYYSQIVNDFQKGDIAEGYSVSREKKESFPLTVTSAQKNPTAFYLCASSGPYAKGYTFGSGTRLTVV.

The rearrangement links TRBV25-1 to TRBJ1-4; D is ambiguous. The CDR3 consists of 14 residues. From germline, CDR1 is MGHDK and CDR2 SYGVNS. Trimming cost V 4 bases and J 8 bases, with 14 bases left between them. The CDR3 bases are TGTGCCAGCAGTGGGGCCGTGGGTTTCGAAAAACTGTTTTTT. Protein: CASSGAVGFEKLFF.

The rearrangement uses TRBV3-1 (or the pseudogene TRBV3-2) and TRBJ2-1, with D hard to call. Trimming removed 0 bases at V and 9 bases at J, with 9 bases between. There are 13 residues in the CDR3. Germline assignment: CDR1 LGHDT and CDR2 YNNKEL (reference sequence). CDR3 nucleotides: TGTGCCAGCAGCCAAGATTACCTCAGTGAGCAGTTCTTC. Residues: CASSQDYLSEQFF.

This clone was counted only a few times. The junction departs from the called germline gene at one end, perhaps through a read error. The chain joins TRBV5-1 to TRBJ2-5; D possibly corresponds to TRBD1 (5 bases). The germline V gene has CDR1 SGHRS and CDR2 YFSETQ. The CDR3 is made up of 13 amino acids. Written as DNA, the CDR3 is TGTGCCAGCAGCTTGCAGGGTTGGGAGACCCAGTACTTC. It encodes CASSLQGWETQYF.